Below, 6 T cell receptor beta chains from the same sample are listed, as sequenced in a study of blood T cell repertoires in COVID-19. This table comes from immunoSEQ multiplex PCR, and its TCRdb copy is limited to in-frame clones, with some not included. Of 300,000 or so clones detected, 80% to 90% appear once; the ten largest clones hold around 1.2%. Material: peripheral blood. The receptor set was obtained from a woman between 45 and 60 years old with acute or convalescent COVID-19.

V usage is TRBV14 and J usage is TRBJ2-1; TRBD2 matches at 12 bases. This CDR3 comprises 17 residues. Germline V gene sequence: CDR1 SGHDN, CDR2 FVKESK. V gave up 1 base and J gave up 7 bases; unmatched junction bases: 8. The CDR3 reads CASSQATSGRIGNEQFF. The CDR3 DNA follows: TGTGCCAGCAGCCAAGCAACTAGCGGGAGGATTGGGAATGAGCAGTTCTTC.

In DNA, the CDR3 is TGTGCCAGCTCAGGTGAGGGCCGGGATGAGCAGTTCTTC. Protein product: CASSGEGRDEQFF. The chain joins TRBV18 to TRBJ2-1; tentative D call: TRBD2 (5 bases). The CDR3 has 13 amino acids. Trimming pared 5 bases from V and 8 bases from J, leaving 13 bases between. The V gene's germline CDR1 is KGHSH and CDR2 LQKENI.

The table lists this clone with a count of one. CDR3 bases: TGTGCCAGCAGGAGGGCGGTGAACACTGAAGCTTTCTTT. Translating it yields CASRRAVNTEAFF. The gene calls are TRBV2 and TRBJ1-1; D uncertain. The CDR3 has 13 residues. The germline V gene has CDR1 SNHLY and CDR2 FYNNEI. The V and J ends lost 6 bases and 0 bases respectively, with 8 bases between them.

This rearrangement joins TRBV4-3 to TRBJ2-3, with D maybe TRBD2 (5 bases). Germline assignment: CDR1 LGHNA and CDR2 YSLEER. The CDR3 spans 17 residues. V shed 0 bases and J shed 0 bases, with 13 bases lying between them. CDR3: CASSQDSGGGSTDTQYF. The DNA for the CDR3 is TGCGCCAGCAGCCAAGATTCCGGAGGCGGGAGCACAGATACGCAGTATTTT.

Only one count was recorded for this clone. This chain connects TRBV30 to TRBJ2-7; tentatively, D is TRBD1 (6 bases). Germline assignment: CDR1 GTSNPN and CDR2 SVGIG (reference sequence). V was pared by 1 base and J by 4 bases, with 8 bases between. This CDR3 is built from 12 residues. Here the CDR3 reads CAWSGGGYEQYF. The CDR3 region has the DNA TGTGCCTGGAGTGGAGGGGGATACGAGCAGTACTTC.

The CDR3 loop reads CASSIQGVYNEQFF. As DNA, the CDR3 is TGTGCCAGCAGCATCCAGGGTGTCTACAATGAGCAGTTCTTC. The chain uses TRBV7-2 and TRBJ2-1; possibly TRBD1 for D (5 bases). Between the trimmed V and J ends, which lost 5 bases and 3 bases, there was a span of 11 bases. CDR1 and CDR2 from the germline V gene are SGHTA and FQGNSA. The CDR3 is 14 amino acids. The full variable domain, with the rest looked up from reference TRBV7-2 and TRBJ2-1, is GAGVSQSPSNKVTEKGKDVELRCDPISGHTALYWYRQSLGQGLEFLIYFQGNSAPDKSGLPSDRFSAERTGGSVSTLTIQRTQQEDSAVYLCASSIQGVYNEQFFGPGTRLTVL.